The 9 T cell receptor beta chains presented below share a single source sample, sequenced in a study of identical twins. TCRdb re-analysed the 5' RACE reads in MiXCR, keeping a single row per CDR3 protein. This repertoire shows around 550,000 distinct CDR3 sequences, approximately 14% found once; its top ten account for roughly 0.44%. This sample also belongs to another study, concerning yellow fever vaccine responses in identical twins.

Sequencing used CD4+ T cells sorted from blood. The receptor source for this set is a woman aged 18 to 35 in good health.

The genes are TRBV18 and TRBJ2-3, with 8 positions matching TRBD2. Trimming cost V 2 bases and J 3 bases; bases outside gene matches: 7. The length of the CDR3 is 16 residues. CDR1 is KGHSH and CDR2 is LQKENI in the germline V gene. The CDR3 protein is CASSPVAGGWTDTQYF. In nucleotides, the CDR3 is TGTGCCAGCTCACCAGTCGCGGGAGGATGGACAGATACGCAGTATTTT.

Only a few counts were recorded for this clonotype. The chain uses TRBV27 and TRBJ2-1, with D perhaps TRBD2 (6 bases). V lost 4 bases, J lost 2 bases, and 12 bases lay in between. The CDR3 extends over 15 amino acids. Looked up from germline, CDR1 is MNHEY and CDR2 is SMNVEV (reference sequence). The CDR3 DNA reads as TGTGCCAGCAGTTGGGCTAGCGACACCTACAATGAGCAGTTCTTC. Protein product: CASSWASDTYNEQFF.

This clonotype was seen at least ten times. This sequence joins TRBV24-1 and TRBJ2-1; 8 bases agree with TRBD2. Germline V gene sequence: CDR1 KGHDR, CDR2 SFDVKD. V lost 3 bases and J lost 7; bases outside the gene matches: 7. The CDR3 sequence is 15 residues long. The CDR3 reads CATSDTGLGSNEQFF. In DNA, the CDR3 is TGTGCCACCAGTGATACGGGACTAGGGTCGAATGAGCAGTTCTTC.

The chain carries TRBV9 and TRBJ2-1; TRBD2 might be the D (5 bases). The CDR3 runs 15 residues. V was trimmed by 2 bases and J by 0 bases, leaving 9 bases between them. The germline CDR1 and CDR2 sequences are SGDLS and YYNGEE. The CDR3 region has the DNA TGTGCCAGCAGCGTTAGCGTTAGCTCCTACAATGAGCAGTTCTTC. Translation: CASSVSVSSYNEQFF.

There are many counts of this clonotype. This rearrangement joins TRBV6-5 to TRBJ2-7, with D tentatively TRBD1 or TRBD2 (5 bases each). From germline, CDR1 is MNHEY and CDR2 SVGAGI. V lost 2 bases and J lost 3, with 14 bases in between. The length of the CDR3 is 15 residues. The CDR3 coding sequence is TGTGCCAGCAGTTACCGAGAGGGGAGAAGCTACGAGCAGTACTTC. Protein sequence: CASSYREGRSYEQYF.

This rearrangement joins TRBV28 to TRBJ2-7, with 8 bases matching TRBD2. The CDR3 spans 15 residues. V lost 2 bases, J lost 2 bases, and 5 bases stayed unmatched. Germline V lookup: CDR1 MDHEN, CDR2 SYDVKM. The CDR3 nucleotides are TGTGCCAGCAGTTTACCCAGCGGGGGTACCTACGAGCAGTACTTC. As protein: CASSLPSGGTYEQYF.

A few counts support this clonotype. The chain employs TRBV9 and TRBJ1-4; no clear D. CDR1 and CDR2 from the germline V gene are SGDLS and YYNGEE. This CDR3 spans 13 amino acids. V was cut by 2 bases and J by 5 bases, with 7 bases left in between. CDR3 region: CASSVGPNEKLFF. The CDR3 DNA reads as TGTGCCAGCAGCGTGGGCCCGAATGAAAAACTGTTTTTT. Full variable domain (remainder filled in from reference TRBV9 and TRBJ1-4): DSGVTQTPKHLITATGQRVTLRCSPRSGDLSVYWYQQSLDQGLQFLIQYYNGEERAKGNILERFSAQQFPDLHSELNLSSLELGDSALYFCASSVGPNEKLFFGSGTQLSVL.

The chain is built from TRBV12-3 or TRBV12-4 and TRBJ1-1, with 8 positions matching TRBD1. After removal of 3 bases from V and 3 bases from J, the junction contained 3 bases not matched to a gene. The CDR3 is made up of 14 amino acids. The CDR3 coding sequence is TGTGCCAGCAGTTTGGCGGGACAGGACACTGAAGCTTTCTTT. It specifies CASSLAGQDTEAFF.

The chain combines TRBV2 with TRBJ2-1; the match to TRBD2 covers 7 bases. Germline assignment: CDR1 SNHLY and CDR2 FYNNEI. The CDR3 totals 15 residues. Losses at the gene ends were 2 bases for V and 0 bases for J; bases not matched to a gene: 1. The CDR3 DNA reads TGTGCCAGCAGTGAACAGCGGGACTCCTACAATGAGCAGTTCTTC. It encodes CASSEQRDSYNEQFF.